The clone carrying this TCR beta chain came up many times. Antigen: not known. Attachment of unique molecular identifiers was made to individual cDNA molecules. From the 5' RACE reads, TCRdb called clonotypes with MiXCR, one entry per CDR3 protein. The table includes 35,000 to 50,000 distinct CDR3 sequences, roughly 6% detected once. These data belong to a study of early T cells in non-severe SARS-CoV-2 infection. Germline V gives CDR1 SGHDT, CDR2 YYEEEE. The CDR3 spans 14 residues. J gave up 7 bases and V 4 bases, and 10 bases lay outside the gene matches. Study-wide results and limits: The study's VDJdb matching favored anti-spike CD8 responses and missed private and CD4 specificities.

The receptor was isolated from an adult who was a healthcare worker with PCR-confirmed SARS-CoV-2 infection or an uninfected control (not recorded which). This specimen was whole blood, taken at baseline. V gene TRBV5-6 combines with J gene TRBJ1-1; 7 bases align to TRBD1. The CDR3 nucleotides read TGTGCCAGCAGCCCCTATACAGGGGAGGATGAAGCTTTCTTT. Translation gives CASSPYTGEDEAFF. Combining the CDR3 with reference TRBV5-6 and TRBJ1-1 gives the whole variable domain DAGVTQSPTHLIKTRGQQVTLRCSPKSGHDTVSWYQQALGQGPQFIFQYYEEEERQRGNFPDRFSGHQFPNYSSELNVNALLLGDSALYLCASSPYTGEDEAFFGQGTRLTVV.